This T cell receptor beta chain was recorded in a study of blood T cell repertoires in COVID-19 (dated by TCRdb to about 2020). Regarding the study in general: The collaborator samples originated in the United States, Italy and Spain and spanned the acute and convalescent phases of COVID-19. The repertoires were released in a freely available public database intended as a resource for research on the immune response to SARS-CoV-2. The material from the prospective study consisted of cDNA or gDNA derived from T cells, B-cell-depleted T cells, or PBMCs. The sample metadata nearly always contained a de-identified subject ID, COVID-19 status, age in years and sex. Deeply sampled blood TCRbeta repertoires from subjects exposed to, actively infected with, or recovered from COVID-19 were included in the dataset. Samples came from the ongoing ImmuneRACE study (first 160 participants) plus 1,254 subjects from 6 global collaborators. Where available, HLA class I and class II types were taken from metadata supplied by the sample provider and were not determined by assay-based typing.

This clone was seen only a few times. Its antigen specificity is not known. No per-base quality is available; no much larger clone lies one base away. The collaborating institutions used their own protocols to collect whole blood in K2EDTA tubes. For TCRbeta analysis, collaborators shipped samples in one of three forms: frozen whole blood, isolated PBMCs, or DNA extracted from either of those sample types. Taken from the germline V gene, the CDR1 and CDR2 loops are MNHEY and SVGEGT. Including the terminal cysteine and phenylalanine, the CDR3 comprises 13 residues. Of the read, only the CDR3 DNA is kept; its 39 bases are in frame from base 1. After removal of 5 bases from V and 7 bases from J, the junction retains 5 bases not matched to a gene. TCRbeta CDR3 regions were amplified from genomic DNA using the immunoSEQ Assay, a bias-controlled multiplex PCR. The authors' pipeline ran thus. Within the assay, amplification of reference gene primers was used to estimate how many nucleated cells each sample contained. Sequence reads were collapsed and filtered to measure the absolute abundance of every unique TCRbeta CDR3 rearrangement. Productive Simpson clonality was computed per sample as the square root of Simpson's diversity index over productive rearrangements. TCRdb obtained this table from immuneACCESS and retained in-frame rearrangements with V and J assigned. These tables miss some clones; where compared with another copy, unresolved V genes account for less than half of the shortfall, and the remainder is unexplained. That table furnishes V, J and clone size, whereas the DNA furnished D and trimming. Recorded for this sample are 150,000 or so clones; 80% to 85% of them occurred a single time. About 38% of the sample is taken by the ten largest.

What the authors observed across the whole study: Clinical and demographic metadata were provided uncurated, with the amount varying by source and participant.

Recombination linked TRBV6-2 or TRBV6-3 to TRBJ1-5; a stretch of 7 junction bases matches TRBD1. The clonotype originates from a human donor in a cohort sampled during active COVID-19. Sequenced material: peripheral blood. The bases are TGTGCCAGCAGTATCGGGACAGTCCAGCCCCAGCATTTT. This sequence encodes CASSIGTVQPQHF.